These 25 T cell receptor beta chains originate from one sample sequenced in a study of blood T cell repertoires in COVID-19. TCRdb keeps only in-frame clones here, not all; method: immunoSEQ multiplex PCR. This table has about 12,000 clones, approximately 85% appearing once. The specimen sequenced was peripheral blood. Receptors were obtained from a human donor in a cohort sampled during active COVID-19.

The chain uses TRBV10-2 and TRBJ2-1; maybe TRBD2 (5 bases). V lost 5 bases and J 11 bases, leaving 16 bases between the germline ends. Germline values: CDR1 WSHSY, CDR2 SAAADI. The CDR3 consists of 13 residues. Written as DNA, the CDR3 is TGCGCCAGCAGTCTTCCTGGAGGAGTCAAGCAGTTCTTC. Its translation: CASSLPGGVKQFF.

V is TRBV3-1 (or the pseudogene TRBV3-2) and J is TRBJ1-5; TRBD1 agrees at 11 bases. The CDR3 length is 17 residues. J was trimmed by 2 bases and V by 0 bases; bases with no gene match: 3. The germline V gene has CDR1 LGHDT and CDR2 YNNKEL (reference sequence). DNA of the CDR3: TGTGCCAGCAGCCAAGAGCGGACAGGGGGCCGCAATCAGCCCCAGCATTTT. This gives the protein CASSQERTGGRNQPQHF.

V gene TRBV7-3 combines with J gene TRBJ2-5, with 14 bases lining up with TRBD2. V trimming: 5 bases; J trimming: 9 bases; junction bases outside the gene matches: 8. CDR1 is SGHTA, CDR2 FQGTGA, per germline. The CDR3 has 15 amino acids. The CDR3 nucleotides are TGTGCCAGCAGCCCCACCTCGACTAGCGGGGGGGCCCAGTACTTC. Protein sequence: CASSPTSTSGGAQYF.

This clone has just one count. The chain recombines TRBV7-9 with TRBJ2-1; perhaps TRBD2 as D (6 bases). V was shortened by 5 bases and J by 5 bases, with 19 bases between the two germline ends. Germline CDR1 reads SEHNR; CDR2 reads FQNEAQ (reference sequence). The CDR3 is made up of 16 amino acids. CDR3 nucleotides: TGTGCCAGCAGCCCAAGACTAGTGATGGGCGACAATGAGCAGTTCTTC. Amino acid sequence: CASSPRLVMGDNEQFF.

This sequence joins TRBV5-1 and TRBJ2-5, with 11 bases lining up with TRBD2. Germline CDR1 and CDR2: SGHRS and YFSETQ. The CDR3 contains 16 residues. V shed 4 bases and J 6 bases; nucleotides not matched to a gene: 11. CDR3 in DNA: TGCGCCAGCAGCGCCCAGGTGGCTAGCGGGAGGCAGACCCAGTACTTC. Protein sequence: CASSAQVASGRQTQYF.

V and J are TRBV11-2 and TRBJ2-7; 7 bases fit TRBD2. Germline V CDR1 and CDR2: SGHAT, FQNNGV. The CDR3 extends over 15 amino acids. V trimming: 1 base; J trimming: 2 bases; junction bases outside the gene matches: 5. CDR3 sequence: CASSLGVGGTYEQYF. The CDR3 DNA reads TGTGCCAGCAGCTTAGGGGTCGGGGGGACCTACGAGCAGTACTTC.

The chain has TRBV30 and TRBJ2-7, with TRBD2 matching over 10 bases. This CDR3 region has 16 residues. Looked up from germline, CDR1 is GTSNPN and CDR2 is SVGIG (reference sequence). J lost 5 bases, V lost 0 bases, and 10 bases had no gene match. The CDR3 bases are TGTGCCTGGAGTGTAAGAGTGGTAGCGGGGGGCAACGAGCAGTACTTC. Its protein is CAWSVRVVAGGNEQYF.

The chain joins TRBV3-1 (or the pseudogene TRBV3-2) to TRBJ1-2; the match to TRBD1 covers 7 bases. The V gene's germline CDR1 is LGHDT and CDR2 YNNKEL (reference sequence). The CDR3 is made up of 13 amino acids. After removal of 4 bases from V and 8 bases from J, the junction contained 7 bases not matched to a gene. The CDR3 region has the DNA TGTGCCAGCAGCCCAGACAGGGCGTGGGGCTACACCTTC. Amino acids: CASSPDRAWGYTF.

This clone was recorded once. The chain couples TRBV5-1 to TRBJ2-2; 11 bases are shared with TRBD2. The length of the CDR3 is 18 residues. The germline V gene has CDR1 SGHRS and CDR2 YFSETQ. Germline trimming cut 4 bases from V and 2 bases from J; bases unmatched to any gene: 10. The CDR3 sequence: CASSERTGTSGNTGELFF. The CDR3 DNA reads as TGCGCCAGCAGCGAGCGCACCGGGACTAGCGGAAACACCGGGGAGCTGTTTTTT.

The chain joins TRBV27 to TRBJ2-7; tentatively, D is TRBD1 (5 bases). The CDR3 runs to 14 residues. V was shortened by 7 bases and J by 2 bases, with 15 bases between the two germline ends. Germline CDR1 reads MNHEY; CDR2 reads SMNVEV (reference sequence). The CDR3 DNA is TGTGCCAGCACCCCTTGGGGCTCACCCTACGAGCAGTACTTC. This encodes CASTPWGSPYEQYF.

V usage is TRBV10-3 and J usage is TRBJ1-1; D may be TRBD1 (6 bases). Trimming took 6 bases from V and 1 from J, leaving 15 bases between them. CDR1 and CDR2 (germline): ENHRY, SYGVKD. This CDR3 comprises 15 residues. CDR3 nucleotide sequence: TGTGCCATCAGCGTAACAGGGAGGGCGAACACTGAAGCTTTCTTT. Residues: CAISVTGRANTEAFF.

V is TRBV7-2 and J is TRBJ1-1; 9 bases map to TRBD1. The ends lost 4 bases at V and 1 base at J; junction bases unmatched: 10. Germline V gene data show CDR1 as SGHTA and CDR2 as FQGNSA. CDR3 length equals 17 residues. The CDR3 region has the DNA TGTGCCAGCAGCTCCCCCCGGGACAGGGACTGGAACACTGAAGCTTTCTTT. It encodes CASSSPRDRDWNTEAFF.

A single count supports this clone. The gene calls are TRBV4-2 and TRBJ2-7, with 12 positions matching TRBD2. Trimming at V came to 4 bases and at J to 4 bases, leaving 5 bases not matched to a gene. The CDR3 loop spans 15 amino acids. Germline-derived CDR1 and CDR2 are LGHNA and YNFKEQ. CDR3 loop: CASSPLGTSGYEQYF. CDR3 coding DNA: TGTGCCAGCAGCCCCCTAGGGACTAGCGGGTACGAGCAGTACTTC.

The V call is TRBV19, the J call TRBJ2-1, with TRBD2 identical over 7 bases. CDR3 size: 15 residues. Germline trimming cut 9 bases from V and 7 bases from J; bases unmatched to any gene: 15. CDR1 is LNHDA, CDR2 SQIVND, per germline (reference sequence). The chain's CDR3 is CASNNRGQGGNEQFF. The CDR3 DNA reads as TGTGCCAGCAACAACCGAGGGCAGGGAGGGAATGAGCAGTTCTTC.

This chain connects TRBV11-2 to TRBJ2-4, with 7 bases fitting TRBD2. The germline CDR1 and CDR2 sequences are SGHAT and FQNNGV. The CDR3 is made up of 13 amino acids. Losses at the gene ends were 5 bases for V and 8 bases for J; bases not matched to a gene: 6. The CDR3 bases are TGTGCCAGCAGCAACGGACTAGGAGACATTCAGTACTTC. Its protein is CASSNGLGDIQYF.

The V and J genes are TRBV6-2 or TRBV6-3 and TRBJ1-1, with 10 bases matching TRBD1. From germline, CDR1 is MNHEY and CDR2 SVGEGT. This CDR3 is 19 amino acids long. V shed 6 bases and J 1 base; nucleotides not matched to a gene: 17. CDR3 DNA sequence: TGTGCCAGCAGCCGCGTTTCGGGACAGGGGATAGGAGGGAACACTGAAGCTTTCTTT. It yields the protein CASSRVSGQGIGGNTEAFF.

The chain carries TRBV24-1 and TRBJ2-1, with 7 bases lining up with TRBD1. Germline CDR1 KGHDR, CDR2 SFDVKD. This CDR3 region has 16 residues. Trimming cost V 2 bases and J 6 bases; bases outside gene matches: 9. DNA of the CDR3: TGTGCCACCAGTGATTCTACGGACAGGACCCTCAATGAGCAGTTCTTC. Encoded protein: CATSDSTDRTLNEQFF.

The V gene is TRBV4-1, the J gene TRBJ1-2; perhaps TRBD1 as D (6 bases). The ends were cut back, 0 bases at V and 5 bases at J, with 13 bases in the middle. This CDR3 region has 15 residues. Germline-derived CDR1 and CDR2 are MGHRA and YSYEKL. In DNA form, the CDR3 reads TGCGCCAGCAGCCAAGATTGGGGGGGCGGGTATGGCTACACCTTC. Its translation: CASSQDWGGGYGYTF.

This sequence joins TRBV5-1 and TRBJ1-6; 11 nucleotides agree with TRBD1. This CDR3 region has 18 residues. V was pared by 3 bases and J by 1 base, with 6 bases of the junction left unmatched. Per the germline V gene, CDR1 is SGHRS and CDR2 is YFSETQ. CDR3 protein: CASSSTDRGPSYNSPLHF. The CDR3 region has the DNA TGCGCCAGCAGCTCAACGGACAGGGGGCCTTCCTATAATTCACCCCTCCACTTT.

This chain links TRBV11-2 with TRBJ1-1, with 7 bases that match TRBD1. The CDR3 is 16 residues long. Germline-derived CDR1 and CDR2 are SGHAT and FQNNGV. V lost 5 bases and J lost 1; bases outside the gene matches: 10. Here the CDR3 reads CASSPRPTGRNTEAFF. CDR3 nucleotide sequence: TGTGCCAGCAGCCCCCGGCCGACAGGGAGGAACACTGAAGCTTTCTTT.

The chain couples TRBV11-2 to TRBJ2-3; the match to TRBD2 covers 7 bases. Germline assignment: CDR1 SGHAT and CDR2 FQNNGV. The CDR3 length is 17 residues. Trimming removed 5 bases from V and 3 bases from J; junction bases left unmatched: 14. DNA for the CDR3: TGTGCCAGCAGCCCAGGCGGGAGAGGCGGGTATACAGATACGCAGTATTTT. The encoded protein is CASSPGGRGGYTDTQYF.

This chain links TRBV23-1 with TRBJ2-1; TRBD1 might be the D (5 bases). TRBV23-1 is an ORF, and what it does is uncertain. This CDR3 has 14 amino acids. V was cut by 6 bases and J by 5 bases, with 14 bases left in between. CDR3 in DNA: TGCGCCAGCAGATCGTATAGGGGCGACAATGAGCAGTTCTTC. It is translated as CASRSYRGDNEQFF.

The chain uses TRBV4-1 and TRBJ2-5, with 7 bases matching TRBD2. J lost 5 bases, V lost 6 bases, and 12 bases had no gene match. The CDR3 totals 15 residues. Germline CDR1 reads MGHRA; CDR2 reads YSYEKL. This CDR3 reads CASRNRGLPRETQYF. The CDR3 region has the DNA TGCGCCAGCAGGAATAGGGGACTACCGCGGGAGACCCAGTACTTC.

The chain uses TRBV30 and TRBJ2-7; D remains unclear. V lost 2 bases and J lost 6, with 5 bases in between. CDR1 GTSNPN and CDR2 SVGIG come from the germline V gene (reference sequence). The CDR3 has 10 residues. CDR3 region: CAWSYTEQYF. CDR3 bases: TGTGCCTGGAGTTACACCGAGCAGTACTTC.

This CDR3 is CSVGQGGDQPQHF. In DNA, the CDR3 is TGCAGCGTTGGTCAGGGTGGCGACCAGCCCCAGCATTTT. This chain joins TRBV29-1 and TRBJ1-5; tentatively, D is TRBD1 (5 bases). This CDR3 spans 13 amino acids. Germline V lookup: CDR1 SQVTM, CDR2 ANQGSEA. V lost 4 bases and J 7 bases, leaving 14 bases between the germline ends.